A single sample is the source of the 28 T cell receptor beta chains below, sequenced in a study of blood T cell repertoires in COVID-19. Method: immunoSEQ multiplex PCR; TCRdb's copy keeps in-frame clones and lacks some. The table has more than 200,000 clones, roughly 80% seen once. The sample comprised peripheral blood. These receptors were taken from a man in his sixties with acute or convalescent COVID-19.

The chain is built from TRBV6-2 or TRBV6-3 and TRBJ2-5; 10 bases are shared with TRBD2. J lost 5 bases, V lost 4 bases, and 4 bases had no gene match. Germline V gene sequence: CDR1 MNHEY, CDR2 SVGEGT. This CDR3 contains 14 residues. The CDR3 DNA sequence: TGTGCCAGCAGTTTTCCAGCGGGAGGGGAGACCCAGTACTTC. This gives the protein CASSFPAGGETQYF.

The chain employs TRBV21-1 and TRBJ2-7; the listed D gene, TRBD2, was not tested against the DNA. TRBV21-1 is reported as a pseudogene. The CDR3 totals 17 residues. CDR3 amino acids: CASGGTSGRRKFDEQYF. For the CDR3, the DNA is TGTGCCAGCGGGGGGACTAGCGGGAGAAGAAAGTTCGACGAGCAGTACTTC.

The rearrangement joins TRBV19 to TRBJ1-5; 7 bases are a match to TRBD1. The germline V gene encodes CDR1 LNHDA and CDR2 SQIVND (reference sequence). Trimming cost V 8 bases and J 4 bases; bases outside gene matches: 8. The CDR3 length is 14 residues. CDR3 sequence reads: CASLPGQTNQPQHF. In DNA, the CDR3 is TGTGCCAGTTTACCGGGACAGACAAATCAGCCCCAGCATTTT.

This clone has a single count. V is TRBV21-1 and J is TRBJ1-3; the DNA was not used to check the table's D call, TRBD1. TRBV21-1 is a pseudogene. The CDR3 runs to 16 residues. The CDR3 loop reads CASSREPGGGGNTIYF. The DNA of the CDR3 is TGTGCCAGCAGCCGAGAACCAGGGGGCGGTGGAAACACCATATATTTT.

The gene calls are TRBV28 and TRBJ1-2; 7 positions match TRBD1. CDR1 MDHEN and CDR2 SYDVKM come from the germline V gene. Trimming removed 6 bases from V and 6 bases from J; junction bases left unmatched: 7. The CDR3 has 13 amino acids. CDR3 nucleotides: TGTGCCAGCAGGCTCGGGACAGATCATGGCTACACCTTC. This codes for CASRLGTDHGYTF.

The chain has TRBV19 and TRBJ2-2; 13 bases fit TRBD2. V gave up 4 bases and J gave up 2 bases; unmatched junction bases: 4. CDR1 LNHDA and CDR2 SQIVND come from the germline V gene (reference sequence). CDR3 size: 17 residues. The CDR3 reads CASSNPGLAGNTGELFF. DNA of the CDR3: TGTGCCAGTAGTAATCCGGGACTAGCGGGAAACACCGGGGAGCTGTTTTTT. The variable domain in full, completed from reference TRBV19 and TRBJ2-2, reads DGGITQSPKYLFRKEGQNVTLSCEQNLNHDAMYWYRQDPGQGLRLIYYSQIVNDFQKGDIAEGYSVSREKKESFPLTVTSAQKNPTAFYLCASSNPGLAGNTGELFFGEGSRLTVL.

The gene calls are TRBV27 and TRBJ1-1, with 7 bases fitting TRBD1. In germline, CDR1 is MNHEY, CDR2 SMNVEV (reference sequence). The CDR3 covers 17 residues. The trim removed 5 bases at V and 0 bases at J, leaving 12 bases unmatched. CDR3 region: CASSHYPDRFMNTEAFF. The CDR3 DNA reads as TGTGCCAGCAGTCACTACCCGGACAGGTTCATGAACACTGAAGCTTTCTTT.

This clone was picked up one time. The chain uses TRBV7-9 and TRBJ2-4; D is possibly TRBD1 (6 bases). V lost 4 bases and J 4 bases, leaving 14 bases between the germline ends. The CDR3 covers 15 residues. Germline CDR1 SEHNR, CDR2 FQNEAQ (reference sequence). The CDR3 spells CASSSLDSRKNIQYF. The CDR3 DNA reads as TGTGCCAGCAGCTCACTGGACAGCAGAAAAAACATTCAGTACTTC.

The count of this clone is one. The J gene is TRBJ2-7, the V gene TRBV28; TRBD1 is a possible D gene (6 bases). The CDR3 runs 16 residues. Trimming pared 4 bases from V and 1 base from J, leaving 17 bases between. Germline CDR1 is MDHEN and CDR2 is SYDVKM. DNA for the CDR3: TGTGCCAGCAGTTCGTGGACAGCCACAGAATCCTACGAGCAGTACTTC. As protein: CASSSWTATESYEQYF.

The chain links TRBV6-2 or TRBV6-3 to TRBJ2-7; 14 nucleotides agree with TRBD2. The CDR3 totals 18 residues. Trimming at V came to 4 bases and at J to 2 bases, leaving 10 bases not matched to a gene. Germline CDR1 reads MNHEY; CDR2 reads SVGEGT. The CDR3 reads CASSSGTSGSDFPYEQYF. The DNA of the CDR3 is TGTGCCAGCAGTTCCGGGACTAGCGGGAGTGACTTCCCCTACGAGCAGTACTTC.

CDR3 protein: CASSESAATGGEKSYNEQFF. Written as DNA, the CDR3 is TGTGCCAGCAGTGAAAGTGCTGCGACAGGGGGCGAGAAGTCCTACAATGAGCAGTTCTTC. V gene TRBV6-1 combines with J gene TRBJ2-1; 10 nucleotides match TRBD1. CDR1 MNHNS and CDR2 SASEGT come from the germline V gene. The trim removed 2 bases at V and 1 base at J, leaving 14 bases unmatched. This CDR3 contains 20 residues.

V gene TRBV5-1 combines with J gene TRBJ1-2; D is possibly TRBD1 (6 bases). This CDR3 has 15 residues. Trimming pared 1 base from V and 5 bases from J, leaving 15 bases between. The germline CDR1 and CDR2 sequences are SGHRS and YFSETQ. The CDR3 DNA sequence: TGCGCCAGCAGCTTGCACCCAGGGGTGAAATATGGCTACACCTTC. As protein: CASSLHPGVKYGYTF.

Remarks on this clone: The same CDR3 arises from other DNA sequences in this sample as well. This chain connects TRBV7-3 to TRBJ1-1; 11 bases fit TRBD1. CDR1 and CDR2 (germline): SGHTA, FQGTGA. The V segment lost 5 bases and the J segment 4 bases; nucleotides outside the gene matches: 3. The CDR3 contains 14 residues. CDR3 sequence: CASSPGTGGTEAFF. The CDR3 DNA reads as TGTGCCAGCAGCCCCGGGACAGGGGGCACTGAAGCTTTCTTT.

CDR3 coding DNA: TGTGCCAGTAGTGCCGGGACAGGGGCCACCTGGTTGAGAAACACTGAAGCTTTCTTT. Translated, it gives CASSAGTGATWLRNTEAFF. This chain joins TRBV19 and TRBJ1-1, with 10 bases lining up with TRBD1. Unmatched junction bases numbered 17, after V lost 5 bases and J lost 2 bases. The CDR3 consists of 19 residues. Per germline, CDR1 LNHDA and CDR2 SQIVND (reference sequence).

With respect to this clone: The same CDR3 is also encoded by other DNA sequences in this sample. The chain joins TRBV30 to TRBJ1-4; 11 nucleotides match TRBD1. V lost 8 bases and J lost 7; bases outside the gene matches: 3. The CDR3 is 12 amino acids. Germline lookup yields CDR1 GTSNPN and CDR2 SVGIG (reference sequence). CDR3 nucleotides: TGTGCCCTCGGGACAGGGGGTGAAAAACTGTTTTTT. It translates to CALGTGGEKLFF.

This clone appeared a single time. The gene calls are TRBV5-1 and TRBJ1-2; TRBD1 is a possible D gene (5 bases). V dropped 1 base and J dropped 0 bases, with 16 bases sitting between them. This CDR3 is built from 17 residues. CDR1 SGHRS and CDR2 YFSETQ come from the germline V gene. CDR3 region: CASSLFTGSGANYGYTF. The CDR3 bases are TGCGCCAGCAGCTTGTTTACAGGTTCGGGAGCTAACTATGGCTACACCTTC.

The rearrangement joins TRBV7-2 to TRBJ2-7, with D tentatively TRBD1 (5 bases). Trimming removed 7 bases at V and 3 bases at J, with 16 bases between. CDR1 is SGHTA and CDR2 is FQGNSA in the germline V gene. The CDR3 sequence is 14 residues long. The CDR3 nucleotides read TGTGCCAGCACCCTGTGGGGCGAATACTACGAGCAGTACTTC. Its translation: CASTLWGEYYEQYF.

The rearrangement links TRBV7-9 to TRBJ2-2; unclear D gene. The V end was cut by 5 bases, the J end by 4 bases, with 11 bases between. Germline-derived CDR1 and CDR2 are SEHNR and FQNEAQ (reference sequence). This CDR3 is 14 amino acids long. CDR3 sequence (DNA): TGTGCCAGCAGCCCAGAAGGAGCCACCGGGGAGCTGTTTTTT. This encodes CASSPEGATGELFF.

This clone was counted a single time. The V gene is TRBV6-5, the J gene TRBJ2-7; TRBD1 might be the D (6 bases). Germline V lookup: CDR1 MNHEY, CDR2 SVGAGI. CDR3 length equals 14 residues. V was clipped by 7 bases and J by 0 bases, with 13 bases between them. CDR3 region: CASTGQGHSYEQYF. For the CDR3, the DNA is TGTGCCAGCACGGGTCAGGGGCACTCCTACGAGCAGTACTTC.

This clone has a handful of counts. The chain couples TRBV7-9 to TRBJ1-1; D gene ambiguous. The CDR3 has 14 amino acids. CDR1 is SEHNR, CDR2 FQNEAQ, per germline (reference sequence). V lost 6 bases and J 2 bases, leaving 13 bases between the germline ends. The CDR3 DNA sequence: TGTGCCAGCAGTGATATAAGACTAAACACTGAAGCTTTCTTT. Residues: CASSDIRLNTEAFF.

This clone was observed a single time. The rearrangement uses TRBV5-4 and TRBJ1-1, with 7 bases lining up with TRBD1. The ends lost 4 bases at V and 1 base at J; junction bases unmatched: 7. CDR1 SGHNT and CDR2 YYREEE come from the germline V gene (reference sequence). This CDR3 has 15 amino acids. The CDR3 loop is CASSAPGQRNTEAFF. As DNA, the CDR3 is TGTGCCAGCAGCGCCCCGGGACAGCGGAACACTGAAGCTTTCTTT. The whole variable domain, remainder taken from reference TRBV5-4 and TRBJ1-1, is ETGVTQSPTHLIKTRGQQVTLRCSSQSGHNTVSWYQQALGQGPQFIFQYYREEENGRGNFPPRFSGLQFPNYSSELNVNALELDDSALYLCASSAPGQRNTEAFFGQGTRLTVV.

The chain uses TRBV6-5 and TRBJ2-7; 9 nucleotides match TRBD2. The CDR3 covers 15 residues. Germline loops: CDR1 MNHEY, CDR2 SVGAGI. The V and J ends lost 6 bases and 3 bases, in that order; junction bases with no gene match: 9. In nucleotides, the CDR3 is TGTGCCAGCAGGCCCGGACTAGCGCGAGACTACGAGCAGTACTTC. Its translation is CASRPGLARDYEQYF.

The chain combines TRBV19 with TRBJ2-1; 7 nucleotides match TRBD2. The CDR3 runs 17 residues. From germline, CDR1 is LNHDA and CDR2 SQIVND (reference sequence). Germline trimming cut 5 bases from V and 7 bases from J; bases unmatched to any gene: 17. The CDR3 region is CASSYYTLGTIGNEQFF. The CDR3 DNA sequence: TGTGCCAGTAGTTATTACACCCTTGGGACTATAGGTAATGAGCAGTTCTTC.

This clone appeared a single time. The chain combines TRBV15 with TRBJ2-5; TRBD2 matches 12 bases. V dropped 1 base and J dropped 4; count of bases not matched to a gene: 4. Germline V gene sequence: CDR1 LNHNV, CDR2 YYDKDF (reference sequence). The CDR3 covers 16 residues. CDR3 coding DNA: TGTGCCACCAGCAGAGTCAGACTAGCGGGGGTAGAGACCCAGTACTTC. This sequence encodes CATSRVRLAGVETQYF.

The gene calls are TRBV5-1 and TRBJ1-1; tentative D call: TRBD1 (5 bases). The CDR3 totals 14 residues. V dropped 4 bases and J dropped 1 base, with 11 bases sitting between them. Germline CDR1 is SGHRS and CDR2 is YFSETQ. The CDR3 loop is CASSAVQGNTEAFF. In DNA, the CDR3 is TGCGCCAGCAGCGCTGTTCAGGGGAACACTGAAGCTTTCTTT. The full variable domain, its missing parts supplied by reference TRBV5-1 and TRBJ1-1, is KAGVTQTPRYLIKTRGQQVTLSCSPISGHRSVSWYQQTPGQGLQFLFEYFSETQRNKGNFPGRFSGRQFSNSRSEMNVSTLELGDSALYLCASSAVQGNTEAFFGQGTRLTVV.

CDR3 nucleotides: TGTGCCAGCAGTCCCGGACTGACCGGAGGGGGCACAGATACGCAGTATTTT. This gives the protein CASSPGLTGGGTDTQYF. The V gene is TRBV27, the J gene TRBJ2-3; possibly TRBD2 for D (6 bases). Germline V CDR1 and CDR2: MNHEY, SMNVEV (reference sequence). V gave up 5 bases and J gave up 1 base, with 19 bases separating them. This CDR3 has 17 amino acids.

V usage is TRBV11-3 and J usage is TRBJ2-7, with 8 bases matching TRBD1. From germline, CDR1 is SGHNT and CDR2 YENEEA. The V gene end was trimmed by 5 bases and the J gene end by 5 bases; junction bases not matched to a gene: 11. The CDR3 spans 15 residues. The CDR3 is CASSRGQGLADEQYF. The CDR3 bases are TGTGCCAGCAGCCGAGGACAGGGACTGGCGGACGAGCAGTACTTC.

This chain links TRBV7-6 with TRBJ2-2; 14 bases line up with TRBD2. Germline trimming cut 5 bases from V and 3 bases from J; bases unmatched to any gene: 5. Germline V lookup: CDR1 SGHVS, CDR2 FNYEAQ. The CDR3 contains 17 residues. CDR3 amino acids: CASSLGLAGVDTGELFF. The CDR3 DNA reads TGTGCCAGCAGCCTGGGACTAGCGGGAGTAGACACCGGGGAGCTGTTTTTT.